This T cell receptor (beta chain) was sequenced for a study of T-cell memory formation after mild COVID-19. Across the study: The study found TCR clusters largely donor specific. Overall study results and limits: Contracting CD4+ clones sat mainly in CM and EM; CD8+ in EMRA. Contracting clones from day 15 to 85 showed balanced CD4/CD8; later expanders favored CD4+. Second-wave clones with a day 37 peak had unconfirmed SARS-CoV-2 specificity.

TCRdb re-derived calls from the 5' RACE reads in MiXCR, one entry per CDR3 protein. The profile shows 250,000 or so distinct CDR3 sequences, approximately 19% of them singletons. Remarks on this clonotype: As yet, its antigen is unknown.

Germline CDR1 SGHTA, CDR2 FQGNSA. There are 14 residues in the CDR3. V lost 1 base and J 7 bases, leaving 13 bases between the germline ends. The material sequenced was PBMCs or a T cell subset sorted from them (not recorded which). The source of this sequence is a man between 18 and 29 years old who had mild COVID-19 (a few samples of this study predate the infection). Cell type and time point are not known. The V gene is TRBV7-2, the J gene TRBJ2-5; a possible D gene is TRBD2 (6 bases). The CDR3 sequence is CASSLGGDGVTQYF. The CDR3 DNA reads TGTGCCAGCAGCTTAGGCGGGGACGGGGTGACCCAGTACTTC.